This T cell receptor beta chain was observed in a study of shared clonotypes between healthy human individuals. This CDR3 is 15 amino acids long. The V gene's germline CDR1 is MNHEY and CDR2 SMNVEV (reference sequence). V lost 8 bases, J lost 3 bases, and 20 bases lay in between. This clone came up once. Its specificity is not known. Findings and caveats of the study: Approximately 4.5% was the fraction of naive CD4 clonotypes found shared across a few donors. Naive subsets, compared against memory subsets, generally had larger estimated richness values. Sampling used blood alone; tissue repertoires probably differ.

Here immunoSEQ multiplex PCR was the method, and the copy in TCRdb shows in-frame clones only, minus some. The sample includes 1.6 million or so clones, just under 99% of them seen just once. Among the donors, all were Caucasian adults who lived in Nashville, Tennessee. The source material was naive CD4+ T cells sorted from blood. The sample's subset: CD45RA+ positively selected. This sequence was found in a man aged 30 to 45 in good health. The genes are TRBV27 and TRBJ2-7, with a possible D match to TRBD2 (6 bases). CDR3 bases: TGTGCCAGCGGCCGGAGTGGGGGGAGCGTCTACGAGCAGTACTTC. As protein: CASGRSGGSVYEQYF.